The TCR beta chain described here comes from a study of blood T cell repertoires in COVID-19 (TCRdb year 2020). Describing the broader study: The collaborator samples originated in the United States, Italy and Spain and spanned the acute and convalescent phases of COVID-19. Subjects who had been exposed to COVID-19, were actively infected with it, or had recovered from it provided the deeply sampled blood TCRbeta repertoires that made up the dataset. Where available, HLA class I and class II types were obtained from metadata supplied by the sample provider rather than from assay-based typing. The repertoires were made available in a free public database intended to serve as a resource for research on the immune response to SARS-CoV-2. Samples were obtained from the ongoing ImmuneRACE study (first 160 participants) and from 1,254 subjects provided by 6 global collaborators. The material from the prospective study consisted of cDNA or gDNA derived from T cells, B-cell-depleted T cells, or PBMCs. The sample metadata nearly always contained a de-identified subject ID, COVID-19 status, age in years and sex. Overall study outcomes, separate from this receptor: The amount of clinical and demographic metadata varied by source and participant and was provided uncurated.

TCRbeta CDR3 regions were amplified from genomic DNA by means of the immunoSEQ Assay, a bias-controlled multiplex PCR. Per the authors' processing: The number of nucleated cells in each sample was estimated by amplification of reference gene primers within the assay. To quantify the absolute abundance of each unique TCRbeta CDR3 rearrangement, sequence reads were collapsed and filtered. For each sample, productive Simpson clonality was calculated as the square root of Simpson's diversity index over productive rearrangements. TCRdb obtained this table from immuneACCESS and retained in-frame rearrangements with V and J assigned. These tables miss some clones; where compared with another copy, unresolved V genes account for less than half of the shortfall, and the remainder is unexplained. The V and J calls and the clone size are those of that table, but D and trimming were determined from the DNA. In all, the sample holds about 220,000 clones, and more than 70% of those were seen once. The ten biggest clones cover 8.2% of the sample.

CDR1 MNHEY and CDR2 SVGEGT are derived from the germline V gene. Compared with germline, V lacks 6 bases and J lacks 2 bases; bases without a gene match: 13. The CDR3 holds 19 amino acids from the cysteine to the phenylalanine. Only the CDR3 region is kept as DNA, spanning 57 bases read in frame from base 1. Comments on this clone: Its cognate antigen has yet to be identified. No much larger clonotype is one base removed from it; base qualities were not supplied.

The collaborating institutions used their own protocols to collect whole blood in K2EDTA tubes. Collaborator samples were shipped for TCRbeta analysis as frozen whole blood, isolated PBMCs, or DNA extracted from either sample type. This clonotype originated in a woman in her forties or fifties with acute or convalescent COVID-19. Specimen: peripheral blood. Recombination joined TRBV6-2 or TRBV6-3 with TRBJ1-6, with TRBD1 matching 10 junction bases. The DNA sequence is as follows: TGTGCCAGCAGCGGAGTCCGGGACAGGGGATCGGCCTATAATTCACCCCTCCACTTT. This codes for CASSGVRDRGSAYNSPLHF.